This T cell receptor beta chain emerged from a study of blood T cell repertoires in COVID-19. Study background: Both acute and convalescent COVID-19 samples were obtained from the United States, Italy and Spain. T cells, B-cell-depleted T cells, or PBMCs supplied cDNA or gDNA.

V gave up 3 bases and J gave up 5 bases; unmatched junction bases: 10. The CDR3 consists of 16 residues. Germline V gene lookup returns CDR1 LNHDA and CDR2 SQIVND (reference sequence). This clone was recorded once. In the original analysis: Cell counts per sample came from amplifying reference gene primers. Here immunoSEQ multiplex PCR was the method, and the copy in TCRdb shows in-frame clones only, minus some. From that table come the V and J calls and clone size; the DNA was used to work out D and trimming. This table has approximately 100,000 clones, approximately 80% appearing once. Input material: peripheral blood. This clonotype was obtained from a woman in her forties or fifties with acute or convalescent COVID-19. The genes are TRBV19 and TRBJ1-2, with 9 bases that match TRBD1. In DNA, the CDR3 is TGTGCCAGTAGTATTCCCGGGACAGGGTCGTATTATGGCTACACCTTC. It yields the protein CASSIPGTGSYYGYTF.